The entry that follows covers one TCR beta chain sequence. The data were taken from a study of blood T cell repertoires in COVID-19. For the study at large: Both acute and convalescent COVID-19 samples were obtained from the United States, Italy and Spain. T cells, B-cell-depleted T cells, or PBMCs supplied cDNA or gDNA.

In the original workflow: For nucleated cells, counts were estimated from reference gene primer amplification. Assay: immunoSEQ multiplex PCR; the TCRdb copy retains only in-frame clones and omits some. V and J calls plus clone size are reproduced from that table; the DNA served to infer D and trimming. Among around 170,000 clones listed, 85% to 90% were seen once. The sequence was collected from a woman in her seventies with acute or convalescent COVID-19. Sequences were obtained from peripheral blood.

The CDR3: CASSPSASGQGYTEAFF. The CDR3 DNA sequence: TGTGCCAGCTCACCATCGGCCTCGGGACAGGGGTACACTGAAGCTTTCTTT. J is TRBJ1-1 and V is TRBV18; TRBD1 matches 10 bases. Germline trimming cut 2 bases from V and 3 bases from J; bases unmatched to any gene: 9. The CDR3 has 17 residues. Germline values: CDR1 KGHSH, CDR2 LQKENI.